One and the same sample provided the 17 T cell receptor beta chains below, sequenced in a study of blood T cell repertoires in COVID-19. Sequenced by immunoSEQ multiplex PCR; TCRdb stores in-frame clones only, minus some. The sample comprises over 400,000 clones, 80% to 90% of which are singletons, and 3% to 3.5% rests with the top ten. The source material was peripheral blood. These receptors were obtained from a human donor in a cohort sampled during active COVID-19.

This clone occurred once. This chain connects TRBV5-4 to TRBJ2-5, with 9 bases aligning to TRBD1. The ends lost 4 bases at V and 5 bases at J; junction bases unmatched: 9. Germline CDR1 and CDR2: SGHNT and YYREEE (reference sequence). CDR3 length: 15 amino acids. CDR3 protein: CASSPSGTGWETQYF. Here the CDR3 DNA reads TGTGCCAGCAGCCCATCGGGGACAGGGTGGGAGACCCAGTACTTC.

The chain recombines TRBV5-1 with TRBJ1-5; D possibly corresponds to TRBD1 (5 bases). The V gene lost 0 bases and the J gene lost 5 bases, with 12 bases spanning the gap. The CDR3 is 15 amino acids. CDR1 SGHRS and CDR2 YFSETQ come from the germline V gene. The CDR3 loop is CASSLEGSWDQPQHF. The CDR3 nucleotides read TGCGCCAGCAGCTTGGAGGGGTCCTGGGATCAGCCCCAGCATTTT.

This clone was observed a handful of times. Other DNA sequences from this sample encode an identical CDR3 as well. This chain joins TRBV7-2 and TRBJ1-5; D may be TRBD1 (6 bases). V lost 0 bases to trimming and J lost 0 bases, with 6 bases between them. Germline V CDR1 and CDR2: SGHTA, FQGNSA. The CDR3 contains 15 residues. The DNA for the CDR3 is TGTGCCAGCAGCTTAGCAGGGGGTAGCAATCAGCCCCAGCATTTT. Residues: CASSLAGGSNQPQHF.

This clone was seen more than once but under ten times. This sequence joins TRBV7-9 and TRBJ1-1; D is uncertain. The CDR3 spans 14 residues. The germline V gene has CDR1 SEHNR and CDR2 FQNEAQ (reference sequence). V lost 1 base and J 7 bases, leaving 13 bases between the germline ends. CDR3 in amino acids: CASSLVPQVDEAFF. The CDR3, as DNA: TGTGCCAGCAGCTTAGTGCCCCAGGTGGATGAAGCTTTCTTT.

The genes are TRBV7-3 and TRBJ2-5; 8 positions match TRBD2. J gave up 4 bases and V 5 bases, and 3 bases lay outside the gene matches. Germline V gene data show CDR1 as SGHTA and CDR2 as FQGTGA. The CDR3 has 13 amino acids. The CDR3 loop is CASSGLAGETQYF. The CDR3 nucleotides read TGTGCCAGCAGCGGCCTAGCGGGAGAGACCCAGTACTTC. The full variable domain, its missing parts supplied by reference TRBV7-3 and TRBJ2-5, is GAGVSQTPSNKVTEKGKYVELRCDPISGHTALYWYRQSLGQGPEFLIYFQGTGAADDSGLPNDRFFAVRPEGSVSTLKIQRTERGDSAVYLCASSGLAGETQYFGPGTRLLVL.

The table lists this clone with a few counts. The V call is TRBV30, the J call TRBJ1-6, with TRBD1 as a possible D gene (6 bases). Germline values: CDR1 GTSNPN, CDR2 SVGIG (reference sequence). The CDR3 runs to 13 residues. Trimming stripped 7 bases from V and 3 bases from J, with 10 bases between. The CDR3 spells CAFGQNYNSPLHF. Written as DNA, the CDR3 is TGTGCCTTTGGACAGAACTATAATTCACCCCTCCACTTT.

The sample holds a few counts of this clone. The chain recombines TRBV6-2 or TRBV6-3 with TRBJ1-5; 12 bases match TRBD1. In germline, CDR1 is MNHEY, CDR2 SVGEGT. This CDR3 contains 16 residues. J lost 6 bases, V lost 6 bases, and 9 bases had no gene match. As DNA, the CDR3 is TGTGCCAGCAGCCTCGGGACAGGGGGCTCGGGTCAGCCCCAGCATTTT. Residues: CASSLGTGGSGQPQHF.

This clone was observed a handful of times. CDR3 DNA: TGTGCCAGCAGTCCGGCGGGACAGGGTTTGGAGCAGTACTTC. As protein: CASSPAGQGLEQYF. J is TRBJ2-7 and V is TRBV27; TRBD1 aligns across 9 bases. The J segment lost 7 bases and the V segment lost 5 bases, leaving 9 bases of the junction unmatched. Germline CDR1 and CDR2: MNHEY and SMNVEV (reference sequence). The length of the CDR3 is 14 residues.

J is TRBJ2-3 and V is TRBV7-3, with D maybe TRBD1 (6 bases). Trimming shortened V by 0 bases and J by 0 bases, and 16 bases separated the two germline ends. The CDR3 runs to 18 residues. Germline CDR1 reads SGHTA; CDR2 reads FQGTGA. The CDR3 reads CASSLTSWGQLSTDTQYF. CDR3 nucleotides: TGTGCCAGCAGCTTAACTTCCTGGGGGCAACTTAGCACAGATACGCAGTATTTT.

This sequence joins TRBV9 and TRBJ2-1; 12 bases map to TRBD2. The V segment lost 2 bases and the J segment 9 bases; nucleotides outside the gene matches: 6. The CDR3 has 15 amino acids. The germline gives CDR1 SGDLS, CDR2 YYNGEE. The CDR3 protein is CASSVRLAGVTEQFF. As DNA, the CDR3 is TGTGCCAGCAGCGTCCGACTAGCGGGAGTGACTGAGCAGTTCTTC.

This clone was recorded a few times. The gene calls are TRBV10-2 and TRBJ2-1; 7 bases agree with TRBD2. Germline V gives CDR1 WSHSY, CDR2 SAAADI. The ends lost 4 bases at V and 2 bases at J; junction bases unmatched: 2. The CDR3 has 14 residues. The CDR3 spells CASSAAGAYNEQFF. In nucleotides, the CDR3 is TGCGCCAGCAGTGCCGCGGGAGCCTACAATGAGCAGTTCTTC.

V usage is TRBV20-1 and J usage is TRBJ2-1; TRBD1 aligns across 10 bases. Germline-derived CDR1 and CDR2 are DFQATT and SNEGSKA (reference sequence). After removal of 3 bases from V and 6 bases from J, the junction contained 5 bases not matched to a gene. CDR3 length equals 14 residues. CDR3 in amino acids: CSASTGTGVNEQFF. The DNA for the CDR3 is TGCAGTGCTAGTACCGGGACAGGGGTCAATGAGCAGTTCTTC.

This rearrangement joins TRBV21-1 to TRBJ2-7; the table's D gene call, TRBD2, was not cross checked with the DNA. TRBV21-1 is a documented pseudogene. The CDR3 contains 16 residues. The CDR3 DNA sequence: TGTGCCAGCAGCAAAGTGGGATGGAGGGCCTCCTACGAGCAGTACTTC. Amino acids: CASSKVGWRASYEQYF.

On this clone itself: In the same sample, other DNA sequences code for this CDR3. J is TRBJ2-1 and V is TRBV28; 8 positions match TRBD2. CDR3 size: 15 residues. Germline V CDR1 and CDR2: MDHEN, SYDVKM. After removal of 3 bases from V and 2 bases from J, the junction contained 3 bases not matched to a gene. CDR3 nucleotide sequence: TGTGCCAGCAGTTTGGCGGGGGGCCCCTACAATGAGCAGTTCTTC. Its protein is CASSLAGGPYNEQFF.

The CDR3 protein is CAWSTRGTDREAFF. The CDR3 DNA is TGTGCCTGGAGTACCCGGGGGACAGACCGTGAAGCTTTCTTT. The V call is TRBV30, the J call TRBJ1-1; 7 bases are shared with TRBD1. The CDR3 contains 14 residues. V lost 2 bases and J lost 7; bases outside the gene matches: 10. Germline lookup yields CDR1 GTSNPN and CDR2 SVGIG (reference sequence).

The genes are TRBV18 and TRBJ2-7; TRBD2 matches 12 bases. Germline V gives CDR1 KGHSH, CDR2 LQKENI. V lost 6 bases, J lost 1 base, and 4 bases stayed unmatched. The CDR3 loop spans 15 amino acids. As DNA, the CDR3 is TGTGCCAGCTCTCTAGCGGGGGGGACGTCCTACGAGCAGTACTTC. It yields the protein CASSLAGGTSYEQYF.

The chain employs TRBV5-6 and TRBJ2-1; 10 bases line up with TRBD2. CDR3 length: 16 residues. V lost 3 bases to trimming and J lost 4 bases; unmatched junction nucleotides: 7. CDR1 SGHDT and CDR2 YYEEEE come from the germline V gene. The CDR3 nucleotides read TGTGCCAGCAGCTGGAGAGCGGGAGGGCGATACAATGAGCAGTTCTTC. It specifies CASSWRAGGRYNEQFF.